The 30 T cell receptor beta chains below all came from one sample that was sequenced in a study of CD8 T cells in Susac syndrome. The authors reverse transcribed about 0.5 to 1 ug RNA with random hexamers. A single record per CDR3 protein comes from TCRdb applying MiXCR to the immunoSEQ multiplex PCR reads. There are some 90,000 distinct CDR3 sequences in the sample; 85% to 95% occur only once, and over 0.25% lies in the top ten. Source material: CD8+ T cells from PBMCs. The receptors stem from a human donor in good health.

CDR3 sequence reads: CASSPGGNQPQHF. CDR3 in DNA: TGTGCCAGTAGCCCTGGGGGCAATCAGCCCCAGCATTTT. The chain uses TRBV19 and TRBJ1-5, with D unresolved. The CDR3 contains 13 residues. Trimming stripped 6 bases from V and 2 bases from J, with 8 bases between. Germline CDR1 is LNHDA and CDR2 is SQIVND (reference sequence).

The chain combines TRBV20-1 with TRBJ1-2, with 9 positions matching TRBD1. The CDR3 loop spans 13 amino acids. V was pared by 6 bases and J by 8 bases, with 10 bases of the junction left unmatched. Germline V gives CDR1 DFQATT, CDR2 SNEGSKA (reference sequence). The DNA of the CDR3 is TGCAGTGCAGGGAAACAGGGGGCGGGGGGCTACACCTTC. As protein: CSAGKQGAGGYTF.

This chain uses TRBV2 with TRBJ2-1; the D gene could be TRBD1 or TRBD2 (5 bases each). Per the germline V gene, CDR1 is SNHLY and CDR2 is FYNNEI. This CDR3 spans 15 amino acids. V lost 6 bases to trimming and J lost 3 bases, with 15 bases between them. CDR3 nucleotides: TGTGCCAGCAGGAAGGGTAGGGGAGACTACAATGAGCAGTTCTTC. Translating gives CASRKGRGDYNEQFF.

CDR3 coding DNA: TGTGCCAGCAGCTTAGTGGGGCCGAACACTGAAGCTTTCTTT. It is translated as CASSLVGPNTEAFF. The chain employs TRBV11-2 and TRBJ1-1; possibly TRBD1 for D (5 bases). Between the trimmed V and J ends, which lost 1 base and 1 base, there was a span of 7 bases. The CDR3 length is 14 residues. CDR1 SGHAT and CDR2 FQNNGV come from the germline V gene.

The rearrangement links TRBV9 to TRBJ1-1; TRBD1 might be the D (5 bases). CDR1 is SGDLS and CDR2 is YYNGEE in the germline V gene. The V end lost 0 bases, the J end lost 4 bases, and 16 bases lay between the germline ends. The CDR3 spans 16 residues. The CDR3 DNA is TGTGCCAGCAGCGTAGCCCCCCGCAAGGGGCCCACTGAAGCTTTCTTT. Encoded protein: CASSVAPRKGPTEAFF.

V is TRBV5-1 and J is TRBJ2-2; 8 nucleotides align to TRBD1. V lost 4 bases, J lost 1 base, and 6 bases stayed unmatched. This CDR3 contains 16 residues. Germline CDR1 is SGHRS and CDR2 is YFSETQ. The CDR3 DNA sequence: TGCGCCAGCAGCGCCGACAGGGGACAGAACACCGGGGAGCTGTTTTTT. Translation gives CASSADRGQNTGELFF.

The chain links TRBV7-9 to TRBJ1-4, with D unclear. V was cut by 6 bases and J by 16 bases, with 27 bases left in between. The germline V gene has CDR1 SEHNR and CDR2 FQNEAQ (reference sequence). This CDR3 spans 15 amino acids. Written as DNA, the CDR3 is TGTGCCAGCAGTTTTGTGGGGAGCTCTCCTCCGGCACCGTTTTTT. Residues: CASSFVGSSPPAPFF.

This clonotype appeared a single time. The chain recombines TRBV5-5 with TRBJ1-4; D gene ambiguous. Per germline, CDR1 SGHKS and CDR2 YYEKEE (reference sequence). The ends were cut back, 0 bases at V and 5 bases at J, with 8 bases in the middle. The CDR3 is 14 residues long. The CDR3 nucleotides read TGTGCCAGCAGCTTGGCCGGTTCAAATGAAAAACTGTTTTTT. Translation: CASSLAGSNEKLFF.

The gene calls are TRBV29-1 and TRBJ2-2, with 7 bases that match TRBD1. V shed 7 bases, J shed 3 bases, and the junction held 2 bases outside the gene matches. The CDR3 runs to 12 residues. Germline V CDR1 and CDR2: SQVTM, ANQGSEA. The CDR3 reads CSATGDTGELFF. CDR3 sequence (DNA): TGCAGCGCAACAGGGGACACCGGGGAGCTGTTTTTT.

This clonotype was recorded once. The genes are TRBV7-7 and TRBJ2-3; D is unresolved. The germline V gene has CDR1 SSHAT and CDR2 FNYEAQ (reference sequence). The CDR3 loop spans 15 amino acids. The V end lost 1 base, the J end lost 6 bases, and 14 bases lay between the germline ends. Here the CDR3 DNA reads TGTGCCAGCAGCTTAGGGGTAGGGCTTATGGATACGCAGTATTTT. Translated, it gives CASSLGVGLMDTQYF.

CDR3: CSARVASSRNEQFF. In DNA, the CDR3 is TGCAGTGCTAGAGTGGCTAGCTCCAGGAATGAGCAGTTCTTC. The gene calls are TRBV20-1 and TRBJ2-1; tentatively, D is TRBD2 (5 bases). Germline V gene data show CDR1 as DFQATT and CDR2 as SNEGSKA (reference sequence). The germline V and J ends were trimmed by 1 base and 7 bases, with 14 bases remaining between them. The CDR3 contains 14 residues.

This clonotype has a single count. This sequence joins TRBV2 and TRBJ1-5; perhaps TRBD1 as D (5 bases). Germline CDR1 is SNHLY and CDR2 is FYNNEI. Trimming removed 6 bases at V and 1 base at J, with 13 bases between. The CDR3 extends over 15 amino acids. CDR3: CASSPRGVSNQPQHF. CDR3 coding DNA: TGTGCCAGCAGCCCCCGGGGGGTGAGCAATCAGCCCCAGCATTTT.

V usage is TRBV13 and J usage is TRBJ1-5; D remains ambiguous. Trimming removed 5 bases at V and 0 bases at J, with 11 bases between. The CDR3 runs 15 residues. CDR1 PRHDT and CDR2 FYEKMQ come from the germline V gene (reference sequence). The CDR3 region is CASSQGLNSNQPQHF. CDR3 nucleotides: TGTGCCAGCAGCCAAGGACTGAATAGCAATCAGCCCCAGCATTTT. Full variable domain (missing parts from reference TRBV13 and TRBJ1-5): AAGVIQSPRHLIKEKRETATLKCYPIPRHDTVYWYQQGPGQDPQFLISFYEKMQSDKGSIPDRFSAQQFSDYHSELNMSSLELGDSALYFCASSQGLNSNQPQHFGDGTRLSIL.

This chain connects TRBV4-1 to TRBJ2-1; D is uncertain. Trimming took off 0 bases at V and 6 bases at J, with 9 bases between the two ends. The CDR3 totals 14 residues. Germline CDR1 and CDR2: MGHRA and YSYEKL. This chain's CDR3 is CASSQERFGNEQFF. The CDR3 bases are TGCGCCAGCAGCCAAGAACGATTCGGCAATGAGCAGTTCTTC.

The chain is built from TRBV7-9 and TRBJ2-1; D could derive from TRBD1 or TRBD2 (5 bases each). Germline CDR1 reads SEHNR; CDR2 reads FQNEAQ (reference sequence). The CDR3 is 14 amino acids. V lost 2 bases to trimming and J lost 9 bases, with 14 bases between them. The CDR3 reads CASSLIKLGVEQFF. In DNA form, the CDR3 reads TGTGCCAGCAGCTTAATCAAATTGGGGGTTGAGCAGTTCTTC.

CDR3 sequence reads: CASSEGTGGGQPQHF. The CDR3 DNA reads as TGTGCCAGCAGCGAGGGGACAGGGGGAGGTCAGCCCCAGCATTTT. This chain joins TRBV9 and TRBJ1-5, with 11 bases lining up with TRBD1. V shed 3 bases and J 6 bases; nucleotides not matched to a gene: 5. The length of the CDR3 is 15 residues. Germline lookup yields CDR1 SGDLS and CDR2 YYNGEE.

The chain has TRBV5-6 and TRBJ2-6; D possibly corresponds to TRBD1 (5 bases). Germline loops: CDR1 SGHDT, CDR2 YYEEEE. With 7 bases removed from V and 1 base from J, the gap between germline ends came to 6 bases. This CDR3 contains 13 residues. In DNA form, the CDR3 reads TGTGCCAGCCAGGGTTCTGGGGCCAACGTCCTGACTTTC. This codes for CASQGSGANVLTF.

This chain joins TRBV28 and TRBJ2-7; 8 bases line up with TRBD1. Germline V CDR1 and CDR2: MDHEN, SYDVKM. V trimming: 3 bases; J trimming: 6 bases; junction bases outside the gene matches: 10. The CDR3 spans 15 residues. The DNA for the CDR3 is TGTGCCAGCAGTTTCCCCCCGACAGGGGTGGGCGAGCAGTACTTC. Residues: CASSFPPTGVGEQYF.

This sequence joins TRBV7-9 and TRBJ2-3; D uncertain. Between the trimmed V and J ends, which lost 5 bases and 6 bases, there was a span of 9 bases. This CDR3 is 12 amino acids long. Per the germline V gene, CDR1 is SEHNR and CDR2 is FQNEAQ (reference sequence). CDR3: CASSRIPDTQYF. The CDR3 coding sequence is TGTGCCAGCAGCCGGATCCCCGATACGCAGTATTTT.

V is TRBV9 and J is TRBJ1-2; a weak D match, TRBD1 (5 bases). Deletions cut 0 bases from V and 8 bases from J, with 11 bases between. The CDR3 spans 13 residues. The V gene's germline CDR1 is SGDLS and CDR2 YYNGEE. CDR3 bases: TGTGCCAGCAGCGTAGCGGCAGGGAGCGGCTACACCTTC. This encodes CASSVAAGSGYTF.

The chain has TRBV20-1 and TRBJ2-7; D unresolved. Trimming pared 1 base from V and 0 bases from J, leaving 13 bases between. CDR3 length: 15 residues. Germline CDR1 is DFQATT and CDR2 is SNEGSKA (reference sequence). The CDR3 loop reads CSARVDFLSSYEQYF. CDR3 bases: TGCAGTGCTAGAGTCGACTTCCTGAGCTCCTACGAGCAGTACTTC.

This chain links TRBV4-1 with TRBJ2-7, with D possibly being TRBD1 (6 bases). Trimming pared 5 bases from V and 3 bases from J, leaving 14 bases between. The CDR3 consists of 14 residues. Germline-derived CDR1 and CDR2 are MGHRA and YSYEKL. The CDR3 DNA follows: TGCGCCAGCAGCGGTAACACGGACAGCTACGAGCAGTACTTC. Residues: CASSGNTDSYEQYF.

This sequence joins TRBV29-1 and TRBJ1-1; tentatively, D is TRBD1 (5 bases). Germline CDR1 SQVTM, CDR2 ANQGSEA. The CDR3 is 12 residues long. Trimming stripped 8 bases from V and 6 bases from J, with 16 bases between. The CDR3 DNA reads as TGCAGCAGCAGGGAGGGAGAGGCTGAAGCTTTCTTT. It translates to CSSREGEAEAFF.

This sequence joins TRBV4-1 and TRBJ2-7, with 7 bases that match TRBD1. The V gene's germline CDR1 is MGHRA and CDR2 YSYEKL. V trimming: 2 bases; J trimming: 0 bases; junction bases outside the gene matches: 4. The CDR3 sequence is 15 residues long. The CDR3 sequence is CASSQIQGSSYEQYF. The CDR3 nucleotides are TGCGCCAGCAGCCAAATACAGGGGAGCTCCTACGAGCAGTACTTC.

The J gene is TRBJ2-1, the V gene TRBV6-4; 7 nucleotides agree with TRBD2. This CDR3 is built from 15 residues. Germline V gives CDR1 MRHNA, CDR2 SNTAGT. Trimming took 0 bases from V and 8 from J; bases not matched to a gene: 7. As DNA, the CDR3 is TGTGCCAGCAGTGACTCTACGGGGGGAGGCGATGAGCAGTTCTTC. Its translation is CASSDSTGGGDEQFF.

The V call is TRBV13, the J call TRBJ1-2; D is ambiguous. The germline gives CDR1 PRHDT, CDR2 FYEKMQ (reference sequence). The V and J ends lost 0 bases and 3 bases respectively, with 11 bases between them. This CDR3 region has 15 residues. The CDR3 region has the DNA TGTGCCAGCAGCTTAGGCCTAATCGGGGACTATGGCTACACCTTC. The encoded protein is CASSLGLIGDYGYTF.

The CDR3 bases are TGTGCCAGCAGTGTCCGGGACAGGTTAAGCGAGACCCAGTACTTC. Residues: CASSVRDRLSETQYF. The rearrangement uses TRBV6-1 and TRBJ2-5, with 8 bases matching TRBD1. The CDR3 runs to 15 residues. The V segment lost 4 bases and the J segment 5 bases; nucleotides outside the gene matches: 9. Germline V gives CDR1 MNHNS, CDR2 SASEGT.

V gene TRBV7-9 combines with J gene TRBJ2-1, with 11 nucleotides matching TRBD2. Germline CDR1 and CDR2: SEHNR and FQNEAQ (reference sequence). After removal of 4 bases from V and 3 bases from J, the junction contained 2 bases not matched to a gene. This CDR3 contains 15 residues. CDR3 loop: CASSSSGGRYNEQFF. The CDR3 DNA is TGTGCCAGCAGCTCTAGCGGGGGGCGCTACAATGAGCAGTTCTTC.

This chain joins TRBV12-3 or TRBV12-4 and TRBJ1-1; 11 nucleotides match TRBD1. Trimming at V came to 8 bases and at J to 0 bases, leaving 8 bases not matched to a gene. The CDR3 totals 16 residues. The CDR3 here is CASQEGQGVLNTEAFF. For the CDR3, the DNA is TGTGCCAGCCAGGAGGGACAGGGGGTTCTGAACACTGAAGCTTTCTTT.

The rearrangement joins TRBV3-1 to TRBJ2-7; no clear D gene. From germline, CDR1 is LGHDT and CDR2 YNNKEL (reference sequence). The V end was cut by 0 bases, the J end by 7 bases, with 7 bases between. This CDR3 has 12 residues. The CDR3, as DNA: TGTGCCAGCAGCCAAGACGCTTTGGAGCAGTACTTC. Translation: CASSQDALEQYF.